The clone carrying this TCR beta chain was counted ten times or more. The antigen is unknown. Authors of the study amplified TCR beta CDR3 regions from RNA transcripts. Primed by the HTBI set, a first-round RT-PCR was run on the TCR CDR3. TCRdb passed the multiplex PCR reads through MiXCR, listing each CDR3 protein once. The sample yields more than 300,000 distinct CDR3 sequences, roughly 14% seen once. The sample originates from a study of T cells in Graves' hyperthyroidism and ophthalmopathy. The study's findings and limits: Blood samples included most of the expanded thyroid clonotypes exceeding 0.001.

The CDR3 contains 16 residues. With 6 bases clipped from V and 0 bases from J, the junction kept 8 bases outside the gene matches. Germline CDR1 MDHEN, CDR2 SYDVKM. Fresh peripheral blood, approximately 10 ml, yielded the PBMCs. The chain uses TRBV28 and TRBJ2-3; the match to TRBD2 covers 8 bases. The receptor was derived from a woman younger than 45 with Graves' hyperthyroidism. Sequenced material: blood. The CDR3 protein is CASSPVVAGSTDTQYF. The CDR3, as DNA: TGTGCCAGCAGCCCGGTGGTAGCGGGAAGCACAGATACGCAGTATTTT.